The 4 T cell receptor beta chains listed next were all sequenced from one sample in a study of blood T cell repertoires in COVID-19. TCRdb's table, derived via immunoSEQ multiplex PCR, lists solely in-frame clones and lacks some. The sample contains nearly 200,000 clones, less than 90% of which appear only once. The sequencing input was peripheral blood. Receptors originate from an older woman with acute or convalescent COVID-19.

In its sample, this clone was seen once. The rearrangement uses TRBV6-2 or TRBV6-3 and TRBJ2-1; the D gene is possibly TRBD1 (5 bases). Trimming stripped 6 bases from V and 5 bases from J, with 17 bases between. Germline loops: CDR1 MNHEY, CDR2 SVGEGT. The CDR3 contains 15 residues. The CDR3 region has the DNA TGTGCCAGCAGCCAGGGTGACAGCCACAACAATGAGCAGTTCTTC. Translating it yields CASSQGDSHNNEQFF.

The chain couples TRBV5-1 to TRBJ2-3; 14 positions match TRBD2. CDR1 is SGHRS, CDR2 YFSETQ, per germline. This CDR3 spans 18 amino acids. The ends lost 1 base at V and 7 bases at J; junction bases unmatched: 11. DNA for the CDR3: TGCGCCAGCAGCTTGTGGACTAGCGGGGGGCCCCTAAGGAATACGCAGTATTTT. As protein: CASSLWTSGGPLRNTQYF.

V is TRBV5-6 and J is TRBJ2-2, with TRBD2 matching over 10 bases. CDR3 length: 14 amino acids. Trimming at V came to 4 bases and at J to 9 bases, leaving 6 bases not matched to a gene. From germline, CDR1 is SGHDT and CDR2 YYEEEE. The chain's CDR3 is CASSASGSSRELFF. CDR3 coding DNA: TGTGCCAGCAGCGCTAGCGGGAGTTCGAGGGAGCTGTTTTTT.

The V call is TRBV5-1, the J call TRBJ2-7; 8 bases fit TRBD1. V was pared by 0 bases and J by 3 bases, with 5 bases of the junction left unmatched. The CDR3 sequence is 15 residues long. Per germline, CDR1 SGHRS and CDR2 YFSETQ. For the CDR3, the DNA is TGCGCCAGCAGCTTGGCTTCGGGACAGGACTACGAGCAGTACTTC. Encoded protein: CASSLASGQDYEQYF.